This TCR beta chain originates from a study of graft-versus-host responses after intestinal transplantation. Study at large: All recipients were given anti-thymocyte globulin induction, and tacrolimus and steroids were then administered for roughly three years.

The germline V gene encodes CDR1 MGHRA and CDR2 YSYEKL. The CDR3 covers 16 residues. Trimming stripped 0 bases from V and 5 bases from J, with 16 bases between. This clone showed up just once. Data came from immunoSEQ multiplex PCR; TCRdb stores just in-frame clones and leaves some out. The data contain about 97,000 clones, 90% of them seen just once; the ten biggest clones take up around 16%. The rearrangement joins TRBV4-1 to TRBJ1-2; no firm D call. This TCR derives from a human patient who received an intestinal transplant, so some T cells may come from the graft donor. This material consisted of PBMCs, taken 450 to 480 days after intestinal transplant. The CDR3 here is CASSQDSISLGYGYTF. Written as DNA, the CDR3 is TGCGCCAGCAGCCAAGATTCGATCTCCCTTGGGTATGGCTACACCTTC.